This T cell receptor (beta chain) was retrieved from a study of cytomegalovirus exposure and HLA in healthy donors. Background on the study: A subsequent analysis stated that the 110 or so validation repertoires were run on the same platform as the approximately 610 first-cohort repertoires.

CDR1 MNHEY and CDR2 SVGAGI come from the germline V gene. V was trimmed by 5 bases and J by 9 bases, leaving 17 bases between them. CDR3 length: 14 amino acids. Data came from immunoSEQ multiplex PCR; TCRdb stores just in-frame clones and leaves some out. The sample lists 150,000 to 200,000 clones; 86% were seen once. Sequenced sample: PBMCs. This chain uses TRBV6-5 with TRBJ2-1, with TRBD1 as a possible D gene (5 bases). The receptor comes from a man aged 18 to 30 in good health and CMV-seropositive. The CDR3 sequence is CASSKRPYQGEQFF. The CDR3, as DNA: TGTGCCAGCAGTAAACGACCTTACCAGGGTGAGCAGTTCTTC.